The clone carrying this TCR beta chain was picked up many times. Its antigen is unidentified. Deletions cut 8 bases from V and 8 bases from J, with 4 bases between. The CDR3 has 9 amino acids. CDR1 MNHNS and CDR2 SASEGT come from the germline V gene. The sample is drawn from a study of T cells after posttransplantation cyclophosphamide. A marrow graft followed busulfan-fludarabine conditioning, with cyclophosphamide on days +3 and +4. Only in-frame clones appear in the TCRdb table, and some are missing; sequencing was by immunoSEQ multiplex PCR. There are about 12,000 clones in the sample, none observed a single time. Regarding the study as a whole: Donor-recipient repertoire similarity was low at 1-2 months, rising over year one.

The receptor's source is a female patient aged 40-50 years who received an allogeneic stem cell transplant from a related donor, was CMV-positive, and had acute GVHD only. A share of the T cells may be of graft donor origin. V usage is TRBV6-1 and J usage is TRBJ2-1; D gene uncertain. The sample consisted of PBMCs, taken after allogeneic stem cell transplant with posttransplant cyclophosphamide. Here the CDR3 DNA reads TGTGCCAGCTCCGATGAGCAGTTCTTC. Protein sequence: CASSDEQFF.